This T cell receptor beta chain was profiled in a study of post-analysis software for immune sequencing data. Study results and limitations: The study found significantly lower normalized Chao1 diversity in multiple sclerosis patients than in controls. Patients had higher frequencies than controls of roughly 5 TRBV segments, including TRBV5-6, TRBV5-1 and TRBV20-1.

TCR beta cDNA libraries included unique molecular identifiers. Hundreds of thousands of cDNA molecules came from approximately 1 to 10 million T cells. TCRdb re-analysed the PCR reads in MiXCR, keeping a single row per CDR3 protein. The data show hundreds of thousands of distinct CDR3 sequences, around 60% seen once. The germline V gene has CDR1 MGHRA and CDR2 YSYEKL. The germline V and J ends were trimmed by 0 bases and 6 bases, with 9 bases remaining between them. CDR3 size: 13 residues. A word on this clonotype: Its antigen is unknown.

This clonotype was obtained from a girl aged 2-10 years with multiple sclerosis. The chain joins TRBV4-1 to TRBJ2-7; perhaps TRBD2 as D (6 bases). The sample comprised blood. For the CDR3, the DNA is TGCGCCAGCAGCCAAGACGCGGGGTTCGAGCAGTACTTC. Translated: CASSQDAGFEQYF.